This T cell receptor (beta chain) was captured by sequencing in a study of identical twins (dated by TCRdb to about 2016). For the study in its entirety: To test whether fetal clonotypes persist, the study used deep sequencing on TCR alpha and beta repertoires from monozygotic twins, unrelated adults of various ages, and cord blood. To rule out contamination, replicate twin experiments were performed at different times with different library preparation protocols. Broader findings and caveats from the paper: Out-of-frame TCR alpha sequences shared between twins showed an excess of low generation-probability sequences compared with coincidental sharing between unrelated individuals. Abundant cord blood beta clonotypes carried fewer insertions; young adult naive repertoires showed a weaker similar trend, while memory repertoires showed none. Zero-insertion analyses could be partly confounded by invariant T cells such as MAIT and iNKT, although diverse VJ usage argued against such confounding for most clonotypes. Because the same donors could not be followed over many years, conclusions were based on cross-sectional statistical analysis. The excess sharing between twins in beta out-of-frame sequences was weaker because fewer shared sequences reduced the signal-to-noise ratio. In monozygotic twins, recombination models systematically underestimated out-of-frame TCR alpha sharing, but the models matched the sharing seen between unrelated individuals.

The protocol used for the library was 5' RACE. Sequencer: Illumina HiSeq 2000. A universal primer binding site was introduced by template switching, and a unique molecular identifier was present in the final cDNA, enabling accurate counting of TCR cDNA molecules. Specific primers in the conserved constant-segment region were used to synthesize first-strand cDNA for TCR alpha and beta chains. Each cDNA library was double barcoded, with a SMART-Mk sample barcode plus Illumina barcodes, to control for contamination. Two successive PCR steps introduced TruSeq adapter sequences along with Illumina sample barcodes. The Illumina HiSeq platform was used with custom primers to sequence TCR alpha and beta cDNA libraries. The study's processing was this. MiGEC processed the raw reads to extract unique molecular identifiers, while MiXCR was used to determine the CDR3 positions. For each individual, recombination models were inferred using an EM algorithm with the repgenHMM and IGoR tools. Shared clonotype analysis was performed with the tcR package in R, normalizing sharing by the product of cloneset sizes. Out-of-frame nonproductive sequences were analyzed to study raw recombination free of thymic and clonal selection effects. TCRdb reanalyzed the raw reads on its own, using fastp at Q25 for trimming and MiXCR for clone calling, and kept in-frame beta chains. For every CDR3 protein sequence, its rows merge into one entry that carries the most common genes and DNA. Clone size and V and J calls follow TCRdb, not the original study. This sample is represented by roughly 480,000 distinct CDR3 sequences; less than 25% of them were singletons. 2.5% to 3.5% of the sample is taken by the ten largest.

Every donor in the study was a healthy Caucasian. Three pairs of female monozygotic twins, all aged 18 to 29 years, made up the twin cohort. CD4+ and CD8+ T cell populations were isolated with positive isolation kits from Invitrogen. The CDR3 holds 14 amino acids from the cysteine to the phenylalanine. Solely the CDR3 DNA is kept, with 42 bases framed from the first base. The germline V gene (reference sequence) gives CDR1 as LNHNV and CDR2 as YYDKDF. V loses 3 bases, J loses 3 bases, and the germline ends lie 12 bases apart. Details on this clonotype: Its antigen remains unidentified. Within one base of it there is no much larger clone, and no base qualities were kept.

This same sample was also taken into another study, of T cells expressing NK-cell markers. As the second study states: In sorted CD3+CD56+NKG2C+, CD3+CD56+NKG2C- and CD3+CD56-NKG2C+ T-cell subsets from eight or nine donors, TCR beta-chain repertoires were profiled. Of the eight sequenced donors, seven were found to be HCMV-seropositive and one was found to be HCMV-seronegative. In several experiments an anti-gammadeltaTCR antibody was added to restrict sorting to alphabetaTCR-expressing T cells. In several donors, the dominant CD3+CD56+NKG2C+ clonotypes ranked among the top 10 CD8+ clonotypes, making up roughly 1.0-7.0% of CD8+ T cells. Those dominant clonotypes were again the most abundant among CD3+CD56-NKG2C+ cells in several donors, at about 25-65%. It remained unclear whether the expanded NKG2C-expressing T cell clones were specific for HCMV antigens. All eight donors whose samples were sequenced were randomly selected healthy volunteers, three of them men and five women. To determine HCMV serostatus, a commercial ELISA kit was used to detect HCMV-specific IgG in serum. Reads were demultiplexed and grouped by UMI with MIGEC, and clonotypes were assembled and quantified with MiTCR. To exclude erroneous sequences, any TCR cDNA sequence not supported by at least two reads was discarded. The tcR package was used for downstream repertoire analysis, and clonotypes were matched between fractions using CDR3 nucleotide sequence together with V segment. Antigen specificity was annotated against VDJdb with VDJmatch, allowing one amino acid substitution in CDR3.

What was sequenced was CD4+ T cells sorted from blood. The receptor was derived from a woman aged 18-29 years in good health. The chain is encoded by TRBV15 joined to TRBJ2-7, and perhaps TRBD1 as D gene, on 6 matching bases. The DNA sequence follows: TGTGCCACCAGCAGGGGACAAGTCTTCTACGAGCAGTACTTC. Translation gives CATSRGQVFYEQYF.